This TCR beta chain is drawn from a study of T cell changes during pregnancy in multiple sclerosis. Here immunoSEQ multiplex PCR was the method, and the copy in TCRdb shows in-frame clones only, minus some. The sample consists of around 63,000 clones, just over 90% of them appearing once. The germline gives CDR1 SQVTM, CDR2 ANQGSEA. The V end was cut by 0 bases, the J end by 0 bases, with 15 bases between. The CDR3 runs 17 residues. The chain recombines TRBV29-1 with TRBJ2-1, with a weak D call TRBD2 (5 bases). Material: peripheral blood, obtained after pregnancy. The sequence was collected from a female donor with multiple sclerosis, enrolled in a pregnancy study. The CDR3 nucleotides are TGCAGCGTTGAAGACGGTGACGGGGAGAGCTCCTACAATGAGCAGTTCTTC. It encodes CSVEDGDGESSYNEQFF.